This TCR beta chain was sequenced during a study of shared clonotypes between healthy human individuals. Clones were sequenced by immunoSEQ multiplex PCR, and TCRdb holds only the in-frame ones, with some missing. The table has 800,000 to 950,000 clones, 96% seen once; the top ten hold less than 0.25%. Naive CD8 cells were CD45RO-negative, positively selected for CCR7, excluding terminally differentiated effector memory CD45RA+ cells. Study results and caveats: In general, naive subsets displayed greater estimated richness than memory subsets did.

Comment on this clone: The antigen is not known.

V trimming: 5 bases; J trimming: 5 bases; junction bases outside the gene matches: 9. The CDR3 runs to 15 residues. Germline CDR1 SGHAT, CDR2 FQNNGV. The chain combines TRBV11-2 with TRBJ2-7; TRBD2 matches at 10 bases. The receptor was isolated from a man aged 25-40 years in good health. The source material was naive CD8+ T cells sorted from blood. This CDR3 is CASSPGSGRSHEQYF. CDR3 nucleotides: TGTGCCAGCAGCCCCGGTAGCGGGAGGAGCCACGAGCAGTACTTC.